This T cell receptor beta chain derives from a study of shared clonotypes between healthy human individuals (dated by TCRdb to 2019 to 2021). Concerning the study at large: The cohort included a few men and two women between 18 and 49 years of age. For each donor, CD4 naive and CD4 memory were each run on three plates, CD8 naive on two plates, and CD8 memory on one plate. To estimate repertoire size and how much clonotypes are shared between individuals, the study performed deep sequencing of blood TCR repertoires from five healthy adults. To increase sequencing depth and limit assay-specific biases, different laboratories used diverse techniques to prepare libraries and sequence TCR repertoires. Between about 0.8 and 9 billion PBMCs per donor were obtained by leukapheresis.

Beyond this particular receptor, the publication reports: Rarefaction of sorted-subset datasets indicated incomplete sequencing despite the large sequencing depth. Because the study included only a small number of donors, the genetic and exposure-history diversity represented was limited. Estimated clonotype richness was generally larger for naive than for memory subsets. Sampling was restricted to blood, and TCR repertoires in tissues likely differ from the TCR repertoires found in blood. Pairwise subsampling led to the expectation that sequencing depth would affect the degree of clonotype sharing among donors. When several donors were compared, the shared fraction of clonotypes was around 5% for naive CD4, 3.5% to 4% for naive CD8, roughly 2.5% for memory CD4, and around 0.4% for memory CD8. Compared with non-shared clonotypes, clonotypes shared by all four sorted-subset donors had higher generation probabilities.

The CDR3 numbers 14 residues from cysteine through phenylalanine. Only the CDR3 portion is preserved as DNA: 42 bases, with reading frame beginning at the first base. From the germline V gene, CDR1 is LGHNA and CDR2 is YNFKEQ. The trim is 4 bases for V and 1 base for J, with a gap of 10 bases between the germline ends. Using the deep immunoSEQ assay, TCR CDR3 regions were amplified from genomic DNA by multiplex PCR. Extracted genomic DNA from each cell subset was distributed evenly across all wells of several immunoSEQ 96-well plates, and each plate was treated as a replicate. For sorted subsets, each replicate PCR was loaded with 150 to 250 ng genomic DNA, equivalent to 25,000 to 35,000 T cell genomes. Purified libraries were quantified with a Qubit 3.0 fluorometer, sized on a Bioanalyzer 2100, and re-quantified with the KAPA Library Quantification kit. Every immunoSEQ 96-well plate was sequenced on a separate single-read 150-cycle Illumina NextSeq 550 flow cell. Under the source paper's analysis protocol: Because the immunoSEQ output held only junctional sequences and lacked quality scores, the filtering could not match the filtering applied to full-length reads. Sequences were annotated with PyIR, a Python wrapper for IgBLAST v1.9, using IMGT germline references to assign V/J genes and CDR3. Any read was removed if the V/J assignment was weak (E-value above 1e-6), the CDR3 was missing, or the read contained stop codons, out-of-frame junctions, or ambiguous translated residues. V3J clonotypes were defined as sequences sharing an identical inferred V gene, J gene, and CDR3 amino acid sequence. Percentage overlap between repertoires was computed as shared unique clonotypes divided by the size of the smaller repertoire. Richness of each repertoire was evaluated using RTK rarefaction, the Chao1 estimator, and Recon v2.1 estimates of unobserved clonotypes. OLGA was used to compute generation probabilities for all TCRbeta clonotypes that the gDNA method yielded from four donors. This is the immuneACCESS table as TCRdb keeps it, with only in-frame sequences that have V and J called. A part of the clones is gone; compared with another copy, unresolved V genes explain less than half, and the rest is unexplained. Clonal size and the V and J genes are those of that table, whereas D and trimming came from the DNA. This sample has 190,000 or so clones in its table, and 65% to 80% of those were observed once. Roughly a tenth of the sample is in the top ten clones.

The donors were healthy, HIV-negative adults who had no recently reported acute infections or vaccinations. All donors were Caucasian adults living in Nashville, Tennessee, USA. CD4+ T cells were enriched by magnetic negative selection; naive cells were then positively selected on CD45RA, and the negative fraction formed the memory subset. Blood was collected by leukapheresis, and PBMCs were isolated by Ficoll-Histopaque density gradient centrifugation and then cryopreserved in liquid nitrogen vapor phase. Purity and quantity of every magnetically sorted T cell population were checked by analytical flow cytometry. From each sorted fraction, genomic DNA was isolated and quantified by UV absorbance on a Nanodrop 2000c. With regard to this clone: Its antigen remains undetermined. No qualities accompany the bases; no much larger clone lies one base away.

The receptor was isolated from a man aged 30 to 39 in good health. The sequenced sample consisted of memory CD4+ T cells sorted from blood. Interpreted using the paper, the cell subset or site label stands for: CD45RA-negative fraction. The V gene is TRBV4-2 and the J gene is TRBJ1-1; the D gene remains uncertain. The DNA sequence follows: TGTGCCAGCAGCCCTTGGACCGGGAACACTGAAGCTTTCTTT. This sequence encodes CASSPWTGNTEAFF.